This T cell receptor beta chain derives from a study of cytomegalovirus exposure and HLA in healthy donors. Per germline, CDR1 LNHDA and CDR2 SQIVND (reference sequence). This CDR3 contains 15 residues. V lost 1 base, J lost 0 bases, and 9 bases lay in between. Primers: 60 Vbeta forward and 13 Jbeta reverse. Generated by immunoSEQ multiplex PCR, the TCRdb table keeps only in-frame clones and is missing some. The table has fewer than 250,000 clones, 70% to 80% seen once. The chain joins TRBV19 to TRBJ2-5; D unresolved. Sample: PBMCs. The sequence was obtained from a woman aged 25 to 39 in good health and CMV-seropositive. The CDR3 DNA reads TGTGCCAGTAGTATAGGGTCGACAAACCAAGAGACCCAGTACTTC. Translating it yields CASSIGSTNQETQYF.